These T cell receptor beta chains were read from a single sample in a study of blood T cell repertoires in COVID-19. Profiled with immunoSEQ multiplex PCR; TCRdb holds only in-frame clones, not every one. The repertoire has around 400,000 clones, about 89% of them found once; the top ten carry 2.3%. Material: peripheral blood. Every receptor here comes from an older woman with COVID-19, enrolled during active disease. CDR3s include the opening cysteine and the closing phenylalanine or tryptophan. The order of the fields is clone size, J gene, D gene, V gene, CDR3 protein, CDR3 DNA. The D gene is left open where the match is weak. A row's size may be missing; if present it is once, few, many or a size class.

clone_size: -
j_call: TRBJ1-1
d_call: -
v_call: TRBV6-5
cdr3_aa: CASFSSGVGAFF
cdr3_nt: TGTGCCAGCTTCAGCTCAGGGGTAGGAGCTTTCTTT

clone_size: -
j_call: TRBJ2-1
d_call: TRBD1
v_call: TRBV27
cdr3_aa: CASSRRDRAPYNEQFF
cdr3_nt: TGTGCCAGCAGCAGGCGGGACAGGGCCCCCTACAATGAGCAGTTCTTC

clone_size: -
j_call: TRBJ1-1
d_call: TRBD1
v_call: TRBV5-8
cdr3_aa: CASSLGTGIRNTEAFF
cdr3_nt: TGTGCCAGCAGCTTGGGGACAGGGATCAGGAACACTGAAGCTTTCTTT

clone_size: once
j_call: TRBJ2-7
d_call: -
v_call: TRBV12-5
cdr3_aa: CASASLSGEQYF
cdr3_nt: TGTGCTAGTGCCTCCCTGAGTGGCGAGCAGTACTTC

clone_size: -
j_call: TRBJ2-7
d_call: -
v_call: TRBV6-5
cdr3_aa: CASSFRDTRSYEQYF
cdr3_nt: TGTGCCAGCAGCTTCAGGGACACTAGATCCTACGAGCAGTACTTC

clone_size: -
j_call: TRBJ2-1
d_call: TRBD2
v_call: TRBV7-9
cdr3_aa: CASSFERGSYNEQFF
cdr3_nt: TGTGCCAGCAGCTTCGAGCGGGGGTCCTACAATGAGCAGTTCTTC

clone_size: -
j_call: TRBJ1-5
d_call: TRBD1
v_call: TRBV6-5
cdr3_aa: CASSSTGTPNQPQHF
cdr3_nt: TGTGCCAGCAGTTCGACAGGGACCCCCAATCAGCCCCAGCATTTT

clone_size: -
j_call: TRBJ2-7
d_call: -
v_call: TRBV9
cdr3_aa: CASSVEGGAQYF
cdr3_nt: TGTGCCAGCAGCGTAGAAGGGGGAGCGCAGTACTTC

clone_size: -
j_call: TRBJ1-2
d_call: TRBD1
v_call: TRBV18
cdr3_aa: CASSSGTASYGYTF
cdr3_nt: TGTGCCAGCTCCTCCGGGACAGCGAGCTATGGCTACACCTTC

clone_size: -
j_call: TRBJ2-3
d_call: TRBD2
v_call: TRBV27
cdr3_aa: CASTFKGLAGGPREVDTQYF
cdr3_nt: TGTGCCAGCACCTTCAAGGGGTTAGCGGGGGGCCCCCGGGAGGTAGATACGCAGTATTTT

clone_size: -
j_call: TRBJ1-1
d_call: TRBD1
v_call: TRBV6-5
cdr3_aa: CASSWDRGTEAFF
cdr3_nt: TGTGCCAGCAGTTGGGACAGGGGCACTGAAGCTTTCTTT

clone_size: -
j_call: TRBJ2-7
d_call: -
v_call: TRBV6-6
cdr3_aa: CASSYSRDYEQYF
cdr3_nt: TGTGCCAGCAGTTACTCGAGGGATTACGAGCAGTACTTC

clone_size: -
j_call: TRBJ1-4
d_call: -
v_call: TRBV21-1
cdr3_aa: CASSKRGSQPFF
cdr3_nt: TGTGCCAGCAGCAAAAGGGGGTCCCAACCGTTTTTT

clone_size: -
j_call: TRBJ1-1
d_call: -
v_call: TRBV30
cdr3_aa: CAWTDLQGVTEAFF
cdr3_nt: TGTGCCTGGACGGATCTGCAGGGTGTTACTGAAGCTTTCTTT

clone_size: -
j_call: TRBJ1-2
d_call: TRBD1
v_call: TRBV2
cdr3_aa: CASSVDRGNTNYGYTF
cdr3_nt: TGTGCCAGCAGTGTCGACAGGGGGAATACTAACTATGGCTACACCTTC

clone_size: -
j_call: TRBJ2-7
d_call: -
v_call: TRBV7-6
cdr3_aa: CASSPFGLHSYEQYF
cdr3_nt: TGTGCCAGCAGCCCCTTCGGGTTACATTCCTACGAGCAGTACTTC

clone_size: -
j_call: TRBJ1-5
d_call: -
v_call: TRBV28
cdr3_aa: CASSTLESQPQHF
cdr3_nt: TGTGCCAGCAGTACGTTGGAGAGTCAGCCCCAGCATTTT

clone_size: few
j_call: TRBJ1-2
d_call: -
v_call: TRBV12-3/TRBV12-4
cdr3_aa: CASSLGRGYTF
cdr3_nt: TGTGCCAGCAGTTTGGGCCGCGGCTACACCTTC

clone_size: -
j_call: TRBJ2-7
d_call: TRBD2
v_call: TRBV5-4
cdr3_aa: CASSLEGGGAYEQYF
cdr3_nt: TGTGCCAGCAGCTTGGAGGGCGGGGGGGCCTACGAGCAGTACTTC

clone_size: -
j_call: TRBJ1-5
d_call: -
v_call: TRBV4-2
cdr3_aa: CASSQVIQQNQPQHF
cdr3_nt: TGTGCCAGCAGCCAAGTAATACAGCAAAATCAGCCCCAGCATTTT

clone_size: -
j_call: TRBJ2-7
d_call: TRBD1
v_call: TRBV6-5
cdr3_aa: CASSGDRGYEQYF
cdr3_nt: TGTGCCAGCAGCGGGGACAGGGGGTACGAGCAGTACTTC

clone_size: -
j_call: TRBJ2-3
d_call: TRBD2
v_call: TRBV24-1
cdr3_aa: CATSKGGLAFTDTQYF
cdr3_nt: TGTGCCACCTCCAAGGGGGGACTAGCGTTCACAGATACGCAGTATTTT